Below, one TCR beta chain is given with its context. Its antigen is currently unknown. This clone may be a read error of a much larger clone one base away. This entry comes from a study of regulatory T cells in long-lasting Graves disease. General study results and limits: Clonotypes that were public and shared totalled 2,500 to 3,500 in persistent patients versus 900 to 1,000 in new patients.

CDR3-region Arm-PCR and iRepertoire HTBI primers produced the TCR beta libraries. Under the authors' procedure: Analysis of the samples identified approximately 63 TRBV and more than eleven TRBJ segments. A single record per CDR3 protein comes from TCRdb applying MiXCR to the multiplex PCR reads. The V and J calls were determined by TCRdb, not by the authors. The sample holds about 530,000 distinct CDR3 sequences, around 16% seen once. Noted time point: newly diagnosed GD, antithyroid drugs for less than 3 months. The TCR library used RNA extracted from PBMCs. The germline CDR1 and CDR2 sequences are SNHLY and FYNNEI. The CDR3 covers 11 residues. V lost 6 bases and J 4 bases, leaving 3 bases between the germline ends. These data were also filed under a second study, of T cells in Graves' hyperthyroidism and ophthalmopathy. That paper adds: Aged 18 to 65, the patients had hyperthyroidism that was newly diagnosed and had lasted under 2 months.

The starting material was peripheral blood mononuclear cells (PBMCs), obtained at new diagnosis, from a patient treated with antithyroid drugs. The chain combines TRBV2 with TRBJ2-2, with D hard to call. The clonotype was recovered from a middle-aged woman with Graves disease. The CDR3 loop is CASRFTGELFF. For the CDR3, the DNA is TGTGCCAGCAGGTTCACCGGGGAGCTGTTTTTT.